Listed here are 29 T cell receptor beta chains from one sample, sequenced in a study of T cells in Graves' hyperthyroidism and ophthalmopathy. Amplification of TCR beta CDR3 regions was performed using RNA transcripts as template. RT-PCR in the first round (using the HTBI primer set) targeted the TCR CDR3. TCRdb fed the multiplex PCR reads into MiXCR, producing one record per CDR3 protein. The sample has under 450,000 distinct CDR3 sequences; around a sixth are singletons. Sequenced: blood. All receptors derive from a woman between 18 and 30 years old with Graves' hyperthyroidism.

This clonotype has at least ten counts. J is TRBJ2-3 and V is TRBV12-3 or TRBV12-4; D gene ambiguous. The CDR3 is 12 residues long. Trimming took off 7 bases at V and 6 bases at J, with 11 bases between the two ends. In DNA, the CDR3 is TGTGCCAGCAAACCATCCCACGATACGCAGTATTTT. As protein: CASKPSHDTQYF.

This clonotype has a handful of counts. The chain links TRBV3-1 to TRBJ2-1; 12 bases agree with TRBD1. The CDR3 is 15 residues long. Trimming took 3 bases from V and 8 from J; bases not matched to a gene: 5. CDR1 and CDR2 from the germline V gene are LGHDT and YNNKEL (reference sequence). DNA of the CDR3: TGTGCCAGCAGCCAGGGGACAGGGGGCGTCCATGAGCAGTTCTTC. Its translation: CASSQGTGGVHEQFF.

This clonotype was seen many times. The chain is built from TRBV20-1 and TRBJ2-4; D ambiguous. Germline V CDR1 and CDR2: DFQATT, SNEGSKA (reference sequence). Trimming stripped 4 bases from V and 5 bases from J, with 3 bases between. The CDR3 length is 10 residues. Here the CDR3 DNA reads TGCAGTGCTACCGAAAACATTCAGTACTTC. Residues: CSATENIQYF.

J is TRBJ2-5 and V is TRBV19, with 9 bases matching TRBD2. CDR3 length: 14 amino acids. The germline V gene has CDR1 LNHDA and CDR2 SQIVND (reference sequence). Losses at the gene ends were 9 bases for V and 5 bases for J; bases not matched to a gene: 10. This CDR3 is CASGTSSVSETQYF. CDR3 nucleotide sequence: TGTGCCAGCGGGACTAGCTCCGTTTCCGAGACCCAGTACTTC.

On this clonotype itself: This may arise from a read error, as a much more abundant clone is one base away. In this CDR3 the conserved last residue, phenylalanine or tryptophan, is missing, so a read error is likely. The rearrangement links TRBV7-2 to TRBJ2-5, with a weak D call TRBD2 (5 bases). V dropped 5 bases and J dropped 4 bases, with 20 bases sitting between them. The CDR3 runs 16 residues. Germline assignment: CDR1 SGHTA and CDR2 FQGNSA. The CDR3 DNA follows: TGTGCCAGCAGCGGGAGAGATAGCCTCTCCCCAGAGACCCAGTACCTC. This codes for CASSGRDSLSPETQYL.

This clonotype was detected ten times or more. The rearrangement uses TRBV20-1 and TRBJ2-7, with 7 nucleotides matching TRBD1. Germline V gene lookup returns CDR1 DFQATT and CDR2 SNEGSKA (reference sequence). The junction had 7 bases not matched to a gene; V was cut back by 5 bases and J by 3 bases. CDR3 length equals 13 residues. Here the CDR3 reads CSASTGTFYEQYF. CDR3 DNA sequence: TGCAGTGCTTCGACAGGGACCTTCTACGAGCAGTACTTC.

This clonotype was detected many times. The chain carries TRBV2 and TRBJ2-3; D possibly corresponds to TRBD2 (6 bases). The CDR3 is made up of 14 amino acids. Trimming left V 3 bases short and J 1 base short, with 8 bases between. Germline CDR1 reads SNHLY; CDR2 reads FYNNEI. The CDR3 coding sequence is TGTGCCAGCAGTGAGTTAGCGGGCACAGATACGCAGTATTTT. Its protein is CASSELAGTDTQYF.

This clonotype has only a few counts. The CDR3 is CASIKGLAYSYEQYF. For the CDR3, the DNA is TGTGCCAGCATTAAAGGACTAGCGTACTCCTACGAGCAGTACTTC. The chain has TRBV6-2 or TRBV6-3 and TRBJ2-7; 9 bases match TRBD2. Germline trimming cut 7 bases from V and 0 bases from J; bases unmatched to any gene: 7. The CDR3 sequence is 15 residues long. Looked up from germline, CDR1 is MNHEY and CDR2 is SVGEGT.

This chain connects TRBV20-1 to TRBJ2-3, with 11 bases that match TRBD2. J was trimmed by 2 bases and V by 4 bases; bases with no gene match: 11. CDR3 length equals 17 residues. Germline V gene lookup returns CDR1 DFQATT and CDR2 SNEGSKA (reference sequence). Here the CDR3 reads CSATNPSGRTHTDTQYF. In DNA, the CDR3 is TGCAGTGCTACCAACCCTAGCGGGAGGACGCACACAGATACGCAGTATTTT.

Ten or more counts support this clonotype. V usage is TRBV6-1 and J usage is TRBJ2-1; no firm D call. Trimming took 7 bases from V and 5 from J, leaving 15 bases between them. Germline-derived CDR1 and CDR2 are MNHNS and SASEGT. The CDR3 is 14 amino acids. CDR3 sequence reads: CASTLSNLDNEQFF. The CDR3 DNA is TGTGCCAGCACTTTATCGAACCTAGACAATGAGCAGTTCTTC.

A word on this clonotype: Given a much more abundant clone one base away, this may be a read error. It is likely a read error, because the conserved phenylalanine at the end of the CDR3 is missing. The DNA for the CDR3 is TGTGCCAGCAGTTACACCGGTCCGAGCTCCTACAATGAGCAGTTCCTC. Translated, it gives CASSYTGPSSYNEQFL. The chain carries TRBV6-2 or TRBV6-3 and TRBJ2-1, with unresolved D. V was clipped by 2 bases and J by 0 bases, with 11 bases between them. The CDR3 runs 16 residues. Germline values: CDR1 MNHEY, CDR2 SVGEGT.

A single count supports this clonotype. For the CDR3, the DNA is TGTGCCAGCAGCTCCACGGGACTAGCGTACAATGAGCAGTTCTTC. Amino acids: CASSSTGLAYNEQFF. V and J are TRBV5-4 and TRBJ2-1, with 10 bases aligning to TRBD2. Germline CDR1 SGHNT, CDR2 YYREEE (reference sequence). The CDR3 has 15 amino acids. V lost 3 bases to trimming and J lost 4 bases; unmatched junction nucleotides: 4.

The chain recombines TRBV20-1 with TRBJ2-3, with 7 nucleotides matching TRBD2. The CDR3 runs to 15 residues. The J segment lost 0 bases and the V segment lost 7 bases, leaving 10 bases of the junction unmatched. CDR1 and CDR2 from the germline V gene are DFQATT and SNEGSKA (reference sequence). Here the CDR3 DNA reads TGCAGTGTGCCCCTTTCGCGGGGGAGCACAGATACGCAGTATTTT. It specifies CSVPLSRGSTDTQYF.

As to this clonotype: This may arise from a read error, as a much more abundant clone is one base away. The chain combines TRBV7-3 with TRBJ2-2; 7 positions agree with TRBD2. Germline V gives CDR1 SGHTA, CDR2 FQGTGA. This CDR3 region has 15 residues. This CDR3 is CACSLTSANTGELFF. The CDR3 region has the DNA TGTGCCTGCAGCTTAACTAGCGCGAACACCGGGGAGCTGTTTTTT. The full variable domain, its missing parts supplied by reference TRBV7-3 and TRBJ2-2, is GAGVSQTPSNKVTEKGKYVELRCDPISGHTALYWYRQSLGQGPEFLIYFQGTGAADDSGLPNDRFFAVRPEGSVSTLKIQRTERGDSAVYLCACSLTSANTGELFFGEGSRLTVL.

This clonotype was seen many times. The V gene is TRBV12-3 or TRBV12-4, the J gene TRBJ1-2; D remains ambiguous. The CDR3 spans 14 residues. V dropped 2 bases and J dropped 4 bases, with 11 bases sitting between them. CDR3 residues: CASSLFSDSYGYTF. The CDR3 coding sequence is TGTGCCAGCAGTTTATTTAGTGACTCCTATGGCTACACCTTC.

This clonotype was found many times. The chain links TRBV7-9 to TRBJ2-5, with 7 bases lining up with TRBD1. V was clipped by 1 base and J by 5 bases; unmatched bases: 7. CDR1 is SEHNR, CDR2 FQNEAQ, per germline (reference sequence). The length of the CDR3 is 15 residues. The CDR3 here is CASSLGSTGSETQYF. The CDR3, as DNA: TGTGCCAGCAGCTTAGGGTCGACAGGGTCCGAGACCCAGTACTTC.

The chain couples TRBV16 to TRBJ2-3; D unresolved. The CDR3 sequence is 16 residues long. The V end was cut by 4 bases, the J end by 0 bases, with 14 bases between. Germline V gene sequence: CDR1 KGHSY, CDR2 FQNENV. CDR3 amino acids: CASSPYADSSTDTQYF. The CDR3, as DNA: TGTGCCAGCAGCCCCTACGCCGATTCTAGCACAGATACGCAGTATTTT.

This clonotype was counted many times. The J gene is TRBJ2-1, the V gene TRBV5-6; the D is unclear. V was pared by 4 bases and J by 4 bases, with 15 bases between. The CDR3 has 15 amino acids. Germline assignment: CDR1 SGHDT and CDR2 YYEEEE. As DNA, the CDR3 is TGTGCCAGCAGCCCCGGCAGAACTCTGTACAATGAGCAGTTCTTC. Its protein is CASSPGRTLYNEQFF.

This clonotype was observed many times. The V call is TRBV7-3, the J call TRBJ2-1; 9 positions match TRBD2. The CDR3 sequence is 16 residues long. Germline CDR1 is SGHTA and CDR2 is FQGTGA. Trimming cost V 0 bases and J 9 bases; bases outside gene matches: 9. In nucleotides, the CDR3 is TGTGCCAGCAGCTTAACGAGTAGCGGGGGTCAGGGTGAGCAGTTCTTC. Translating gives CASSLTSSGGQGEQFF. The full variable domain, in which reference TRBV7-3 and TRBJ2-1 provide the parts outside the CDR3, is GAGVSQTPSNKVTEKGKYVELRCDPISGHTALYWYRQSLGQGPEFLIYFQGTGAADDSGLPNDRFFAVRPEGSVSTLKIQRTERGDSAVYLCASSLTSSGGQGEQFFGPGTRLTVL.

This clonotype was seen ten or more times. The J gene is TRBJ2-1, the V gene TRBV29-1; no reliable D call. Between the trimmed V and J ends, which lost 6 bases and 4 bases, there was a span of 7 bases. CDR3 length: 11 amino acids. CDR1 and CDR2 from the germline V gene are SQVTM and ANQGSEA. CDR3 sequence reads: CSVNPYNEQFF. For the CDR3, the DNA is TGCAGCGTCAACCCTTACAATGAGCAGTTCTTC.

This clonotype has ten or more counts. For the CDR3, the DNA is TGTGCCAGCAGTCGGGGGGATTACAGCTCCTACGAGCAGTACTTC. Its protein product is CASSRGDYSSYEQYF. The V and J genes are TRBV28 and TRBJ2-7; 7 nucleotides match TRBD2. The CDR3 is 15 amino acids. Germline V lookup: CDR1 MDHEN, CDR2 SYDVKM. The J segment lost 0 bases and the V segment lost 5 bases, leaving 7 bases of the junction unmatched.

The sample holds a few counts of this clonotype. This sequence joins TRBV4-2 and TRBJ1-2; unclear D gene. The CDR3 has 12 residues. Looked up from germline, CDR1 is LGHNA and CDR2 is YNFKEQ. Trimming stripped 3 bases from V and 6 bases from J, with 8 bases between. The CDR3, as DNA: TGTGCCAGCAGCCAGGAGAGGGATGGCTACACCTTC. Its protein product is CASSQERDGYTF.

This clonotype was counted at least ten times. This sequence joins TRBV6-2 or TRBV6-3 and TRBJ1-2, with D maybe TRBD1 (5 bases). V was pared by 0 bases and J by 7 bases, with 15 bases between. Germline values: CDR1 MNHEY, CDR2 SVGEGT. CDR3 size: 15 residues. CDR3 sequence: CASSYSRQAQGGYTF. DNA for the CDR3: TGTGCCAGCAGTTACTCGAGGCAGGCTCAGGGTGGCTACACCTTC.

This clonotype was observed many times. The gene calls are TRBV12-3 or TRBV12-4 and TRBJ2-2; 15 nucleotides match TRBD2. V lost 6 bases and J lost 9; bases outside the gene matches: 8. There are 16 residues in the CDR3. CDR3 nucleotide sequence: TGTGCCAGCAGCTCGGGACTAGCGGGAGGAAAGAGGGAGCTGTTTTTT. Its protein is CASSSGLAGGKRELFF.

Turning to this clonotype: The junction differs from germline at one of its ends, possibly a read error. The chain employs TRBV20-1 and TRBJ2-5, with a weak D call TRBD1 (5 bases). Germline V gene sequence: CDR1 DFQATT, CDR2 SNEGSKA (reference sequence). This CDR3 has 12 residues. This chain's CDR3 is CRARRQQETQYF. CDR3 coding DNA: TGCAGGGCTAGGAGACAGCAAGAGACCCAGTACTTC.

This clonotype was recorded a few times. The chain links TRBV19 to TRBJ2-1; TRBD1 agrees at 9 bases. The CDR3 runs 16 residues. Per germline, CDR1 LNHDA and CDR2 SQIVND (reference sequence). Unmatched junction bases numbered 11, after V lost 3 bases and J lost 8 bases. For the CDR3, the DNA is TGTGCCAGTAGTATCTTTTACGGGACAGGGACCCATGAGCAGTTCTTC. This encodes CASSIFYGTGTHEQFF.

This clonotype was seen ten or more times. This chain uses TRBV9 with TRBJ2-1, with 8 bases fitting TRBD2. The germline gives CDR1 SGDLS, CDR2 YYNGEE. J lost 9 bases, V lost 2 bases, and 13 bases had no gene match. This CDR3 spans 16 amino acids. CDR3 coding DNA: TGTGCCAGCAGCGTGGGGGGGCTAGCGGGTATCGGTGAGCAGTTCTTC. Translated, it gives CASSVGGLAGIGEQFF.

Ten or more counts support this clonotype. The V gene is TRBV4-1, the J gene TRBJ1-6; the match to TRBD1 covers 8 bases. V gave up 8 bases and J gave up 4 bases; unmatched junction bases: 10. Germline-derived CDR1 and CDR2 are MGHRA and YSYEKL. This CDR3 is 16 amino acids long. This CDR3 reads CASGHGRGRYNSPLHF. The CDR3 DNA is TGCGCCAGCGGGCATGGCAGGGGGCGTTATAATTCACCCCTCCACTTT.

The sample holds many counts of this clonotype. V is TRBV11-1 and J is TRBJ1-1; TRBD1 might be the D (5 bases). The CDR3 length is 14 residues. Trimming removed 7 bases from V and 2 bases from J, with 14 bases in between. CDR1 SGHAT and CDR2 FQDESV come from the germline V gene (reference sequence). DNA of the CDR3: TGTGCCAGCAAGGTGGGCCAGGGTAACACTGAAGCTTTCTTT. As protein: CASKVGQGNTEAFF. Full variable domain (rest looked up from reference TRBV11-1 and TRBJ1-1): EAEVAQSPRYKITEKSQAVAFWCDPISGHATLYWYRQILGQGPELLVQFQDESVVDDSQLPKDRFSAERLKGVDSTLKIQPAELGDSAMYLCASKVGQGNTEAFFGQGTRLTVV.